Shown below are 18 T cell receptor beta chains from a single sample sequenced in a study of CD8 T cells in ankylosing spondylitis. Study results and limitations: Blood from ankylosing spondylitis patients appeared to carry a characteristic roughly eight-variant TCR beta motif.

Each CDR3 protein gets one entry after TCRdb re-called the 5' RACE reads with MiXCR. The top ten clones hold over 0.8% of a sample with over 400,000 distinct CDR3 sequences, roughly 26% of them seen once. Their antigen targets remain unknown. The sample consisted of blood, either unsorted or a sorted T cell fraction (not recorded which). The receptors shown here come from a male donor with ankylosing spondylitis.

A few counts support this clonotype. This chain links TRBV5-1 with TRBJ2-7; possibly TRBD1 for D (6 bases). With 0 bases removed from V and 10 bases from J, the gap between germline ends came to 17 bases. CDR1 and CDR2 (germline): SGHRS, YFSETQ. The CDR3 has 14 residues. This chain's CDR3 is CASSLGGTHREQYV. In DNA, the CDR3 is TGCGCCAGCAGCTTGGGAGGGACACATAGGGAACAGTACGTC.

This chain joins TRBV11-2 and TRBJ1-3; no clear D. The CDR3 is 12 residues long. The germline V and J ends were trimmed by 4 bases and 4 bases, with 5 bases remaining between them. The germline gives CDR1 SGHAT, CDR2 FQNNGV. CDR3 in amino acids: CASSWAGNTIYF. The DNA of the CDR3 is TGTGCCAGCAGCTGGGCCGGAAACACCATATATTTT.

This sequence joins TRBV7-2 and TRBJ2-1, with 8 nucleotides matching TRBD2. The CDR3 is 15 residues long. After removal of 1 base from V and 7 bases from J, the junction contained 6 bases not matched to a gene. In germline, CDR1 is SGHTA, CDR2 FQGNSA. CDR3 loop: CASSLVPGGENEQFF. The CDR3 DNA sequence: TGTGCCAGCAGCTTAGTGCCGGGAGGGGAGAATGAGCAGTTCTTC.

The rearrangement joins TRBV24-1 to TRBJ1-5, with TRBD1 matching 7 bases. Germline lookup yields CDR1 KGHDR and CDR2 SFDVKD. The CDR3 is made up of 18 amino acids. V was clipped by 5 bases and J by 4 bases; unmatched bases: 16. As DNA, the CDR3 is TGTGCCACCAGTGTCCCCTTAGGCAGAGGGGGCGATAATCAGCCCCAGCATTTT. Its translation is CATSVPLGRGGDNQPQHF.

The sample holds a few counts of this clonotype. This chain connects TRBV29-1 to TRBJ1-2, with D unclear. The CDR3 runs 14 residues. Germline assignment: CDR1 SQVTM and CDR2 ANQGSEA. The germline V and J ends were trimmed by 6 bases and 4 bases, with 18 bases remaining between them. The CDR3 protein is CSVAWAENIYGYTF. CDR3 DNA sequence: TGCAGCGTCGCCTGGGCAGAAAATATCTATGGCTACACCTTC. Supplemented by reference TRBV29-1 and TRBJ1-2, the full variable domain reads SAVISQKPSRDICQRGTSLTIQCQVDSQVTMMFWYRQQPGQSLTLIATANQGSEATYESGFVIDKFPISRPNLTFSTLTVSNMSPEDSSIYLCSVAWAENIYGYTFGSGTRLTVV.

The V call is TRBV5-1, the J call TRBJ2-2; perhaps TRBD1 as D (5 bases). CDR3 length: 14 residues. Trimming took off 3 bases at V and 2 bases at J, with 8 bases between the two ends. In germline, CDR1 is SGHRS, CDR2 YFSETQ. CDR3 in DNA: TGCGCCAGCAGCTCCGACAGTAACACCGGGGAGCTGTTTTTT. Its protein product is CASSSDSNTGELFF.

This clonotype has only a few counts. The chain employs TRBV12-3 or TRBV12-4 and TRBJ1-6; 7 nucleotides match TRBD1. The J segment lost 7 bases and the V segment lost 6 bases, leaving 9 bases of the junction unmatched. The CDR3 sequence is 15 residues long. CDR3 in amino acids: CASSRTGTENSPLHF. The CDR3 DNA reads TGTGCCAGCAGCCGAACCGGGACAGAAAATTCACCCCTCCACTTT.

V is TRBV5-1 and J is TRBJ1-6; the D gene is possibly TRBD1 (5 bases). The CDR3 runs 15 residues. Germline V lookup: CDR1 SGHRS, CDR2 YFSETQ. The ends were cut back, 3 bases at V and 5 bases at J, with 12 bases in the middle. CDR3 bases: TGCGCCAGCAGCTCCCGCGGGGGAAATAATTCACCCCTCCACTTT. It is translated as CASSSRGGNNSPLHF.

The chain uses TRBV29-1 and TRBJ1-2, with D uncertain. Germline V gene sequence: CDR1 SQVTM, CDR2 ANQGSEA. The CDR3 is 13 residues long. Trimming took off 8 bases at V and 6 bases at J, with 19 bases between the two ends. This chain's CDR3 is CSTTRRLTDGYTF. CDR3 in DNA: TGCAGCACAACCAGGCGACTCACCGATGGCTACACCTTC.

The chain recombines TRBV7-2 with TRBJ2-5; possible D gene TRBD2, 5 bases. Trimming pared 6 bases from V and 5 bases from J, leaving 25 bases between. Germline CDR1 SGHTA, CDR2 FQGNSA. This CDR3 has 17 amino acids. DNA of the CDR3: TGTGCCAGCAGTTTAAGCCACGCGGCCGCAGGCGGGGAGACCCAGTACTTC. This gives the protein CASSLSHAAAGGETQYF.

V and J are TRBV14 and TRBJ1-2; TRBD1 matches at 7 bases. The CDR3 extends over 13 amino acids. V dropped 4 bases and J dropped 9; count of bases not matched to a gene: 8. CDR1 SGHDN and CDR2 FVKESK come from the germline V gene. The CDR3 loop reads CASSPGQRESYTF. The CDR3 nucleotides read TGTGCCAGCAGCCCGGGACAGAGGGAAAGCTACACCTTC.

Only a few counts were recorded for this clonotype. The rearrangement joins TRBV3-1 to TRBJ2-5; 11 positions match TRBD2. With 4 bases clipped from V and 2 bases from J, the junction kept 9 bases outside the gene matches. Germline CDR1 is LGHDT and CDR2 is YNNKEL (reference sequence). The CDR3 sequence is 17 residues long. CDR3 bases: TGTGCCAGCAGCCCCGGGACTAGCGGAGGGCCTCAAGAGACCCAGTACTTC. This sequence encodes CASSPGTSGGPQETQYF.

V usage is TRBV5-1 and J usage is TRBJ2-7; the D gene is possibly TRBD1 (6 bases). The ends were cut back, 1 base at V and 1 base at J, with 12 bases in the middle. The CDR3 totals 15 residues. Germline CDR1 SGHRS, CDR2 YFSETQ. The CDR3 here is CASSLLSGESYEQYF. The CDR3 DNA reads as TGCGCCAGCAGCTTGCTTTCAGGGGAGTCCTACGAGCAGTACTTC.

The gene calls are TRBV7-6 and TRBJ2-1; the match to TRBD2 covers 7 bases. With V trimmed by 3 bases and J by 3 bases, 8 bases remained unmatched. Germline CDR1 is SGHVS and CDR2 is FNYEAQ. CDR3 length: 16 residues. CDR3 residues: CASSLAAGPFYNEQFF. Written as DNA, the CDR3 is TGTGCCAGCAGCTTGGCAGCGGGACCGTTCTACAATGAGCAGTTCTTC.

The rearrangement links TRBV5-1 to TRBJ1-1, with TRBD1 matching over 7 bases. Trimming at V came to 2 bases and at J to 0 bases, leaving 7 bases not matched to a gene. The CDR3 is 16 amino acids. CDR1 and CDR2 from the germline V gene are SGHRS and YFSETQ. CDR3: CASSLSPTGVNTEAFF. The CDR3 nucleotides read TGCGCCAGCAGCTTAAGCCCCACAGGGGTGAACACTGAAGCTTTCTTT.

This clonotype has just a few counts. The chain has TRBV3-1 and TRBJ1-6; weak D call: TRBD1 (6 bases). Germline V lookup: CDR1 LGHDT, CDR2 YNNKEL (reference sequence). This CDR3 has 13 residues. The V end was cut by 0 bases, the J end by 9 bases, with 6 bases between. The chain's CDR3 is CASSQDRGSPLHF. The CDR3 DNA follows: TGTGCCAGCAGCCAAGACAGGGGTTCACCCCTCCACTTT. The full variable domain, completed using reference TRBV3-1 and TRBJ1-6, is DTAVSQTPKYLVTQMGNDKSIKCEQNLGHDTMYWYKQDSKKFLKIMFSYNNKELIINETVPNRFSPKSPDKAHLNLHINSLELGDSAVYFCASSQDRGSPLHFGNGTRLTVT.

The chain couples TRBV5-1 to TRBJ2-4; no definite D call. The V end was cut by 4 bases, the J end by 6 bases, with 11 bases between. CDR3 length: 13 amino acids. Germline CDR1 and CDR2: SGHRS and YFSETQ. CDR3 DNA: TGCGCCAGCAGCCGGCTTGTAGGAAACATTCAGTACTTC. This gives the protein CASSRLVGNIQYF.

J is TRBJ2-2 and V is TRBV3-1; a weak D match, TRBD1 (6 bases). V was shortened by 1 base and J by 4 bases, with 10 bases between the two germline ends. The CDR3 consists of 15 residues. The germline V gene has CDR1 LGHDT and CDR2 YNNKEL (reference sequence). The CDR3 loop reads CASSQGWTATGELFF. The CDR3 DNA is TGTGCCAGCAGCCAAGGGTGGACAGCCACCGGGGAGCTGTTTTTT.